What follows describes a single TCR beta chain. In the same sample, other DNA sequences code for this CDR3. Across 20 to 25 US areas, participants ranged in age from about 18 to 100 years. Repertoires were generated with immunoSEQ multiplex PCR, while TCRdb's copy carries only in-frame clones and drops some. Found here are 350,000 to 450,000 clones, 70% to 90% of them singletons; the top ten hold 1.4% to 1.5%. This sample stems from a study of blood T cell repertoires in COVID-19. The CDR3 consists of 12 residues. Trimming removed 1 base from V and 6 bases from J, with 6 bases in between. The rearrangement joins TRBV12-3 or TRBV12-4 to TRBJ1-1; tentatively, D is TRBD1 (6 bases). This sequence was found in a woman younger than 30 who had been exposed to COVID-19. Sequencing was carried out using PBMCs or T cells enriched from blood (not recorded which). The CDR3 sequence: CASSLGTAEAFF. Written as DNA, the CDR3 is TGTGCCAGCAGTTTAGGGACAGCTGAAGCTTTCTTT.